The 31 T cell receptor beta chains below come from one sample, sequenced in a study of vaccination and CD4 T cells after COVID-19. Treatment indicated: approximately 9-day PBMC culture with coronavirus spike peptide pools or control peptides (ViraFEST assay). Their specific antigens are unknown. Sequencing of cultured CD4+ T cell DNA used the Oncomine TCR Beta short-read assay. Each CDR3 protein gets one entry after TCRdb re-called the PCR reads with MiXCR. This table holds around 17,000 distinct CDR3 sequences, roughly 60% found once. Sequenced material: CD4+ T cells from blood, cultured in vitro. Receptor source: a human donor who had recovered from COVID-19.

This sequence joins TRBV10-2 and TRBJ2-3, with TRBD2 matching over 14 bases. The length of the CDR3 is 20 residues. Trimming removed 6 bases from V and 5 bases from J; junction bases left unmatched: 19. Germline values: CDR1 WSHSY, CDR2 SAAADI. The CDR3 DNA follows: TGCGCCAGCAGGCCTCGTAGGACTAGCGGGAGGAAGTGGGAACGAGATACGCAGTATTTT. Its protein is CASRPRRTSGRKWERDTQYF.

This chain links TRBV2 with TRBJ2-5; TRBD1 might be the D (5 bases). Trimming took off 5 bases at V and 1 base at J, with 8 bases between the two ends. This CDR3 is 13 amino acids long. Looked up from germline, CDR1 is SNHLY and CDR2 is FYNNEI. Written as DNA, the CDR3 is TGTGCCAGCAGTTACAGGCCCCAAGAGACCCAGTACTTC. Translating it yields CASSYRPQETQYF.

The chain joins TRBV20-1 to TRBJ1-2; tentative D call: TRBD1 (6 bases). Between the trimmed V and J ends, which lost 3 bases and 8 bases, there was a span of 16 bases. CDR1 and CDR2 (germline): DFQATT, SNEGSKA (reference sequence). The CDR3 is made up of 13 amino acids. The CDR3 loop reads CSARLDRTGGYTF. The CDR3 coding sequence is TGCAGTGCTAGGCTAGACAGGACTGGAGGCTACACCTTC.

This chain links TRBV10-3 with TRBJ1-2; the D gene is possibly TRBD1 (5 bases). The CDR3 is made up of 14 amino acids. V was cut by 3 bases and J by 5 bases, with 13 bases left in between. Germline CDR1 and CDR2: ENHRY and SYGVKD. The CDR3 bases are TGTGCCATCAGTGAAAGGCACGGGGGGTATGGCTACACCTTC. It specifies CAISERHGGYGYTF.

This chain joins TRBV6-1 and TRBJ2-3; 8 bases match TRBD2. This CDR3 comprises 16 residues. Looked up from germline, CDR1 is MNHNS and CDR2 is SASEGT. V was pared by 5 bases and J by 1 base, with 8 bases of the junction left unmatched. In DNA form, the CDR3 reads TGTGCCAGCAGTATAATCGCGGGAGGCCGCACAGATACGCAGTATTTT. Translation: CASSIIAGGRTDTQYF.

This clonotype has just a few counts. The V gene is TRBV20-1, the J gene TRBJ1-5; TRBD1 is a possible D gene (5 bases). The CDR3 totals 12 residues. V shed 2 bases and J shed 4 bases, with 6 bases lying between them. From germline, CDR1 is DFQATT and CDR2 SNEGSKA (reference sequence). The chain's CDR3 is CSARQGNQPQHF. The CDR3 DNA reads TGCAGTGCTAGACAGGGAAATCAGCCCCAGCATTTT.

This clonotype was counted between two and nine times. The chain couples TRBV7-2 to TRBJ1-1, with D hard to call. V lost 4 bases and J 4 bases, leaving 10 bases between the germline ends. CDR3 size: 13 residues. Germline lookup yields CDR1 SGHTA and CDR2 FQGNSA. DNA of the CDR3: TGTGCCAGCAGCTACTCAGGTGGCACTGAAGCTTTCTTT. This codes for CASSYSGGTEAFF.

This CDR3 reads CASSRRTGSNLATQYF. CDR3 nucleotides: TGTGCCAGCAGTCGCCGGACAGGCAGCAATTTGGCGACCCAGTACTTC. The chain links TRBV6-2 or TRBV6-3 to TRBJ2-5, with 7 bases that match TRBD1. The V gene's germline CDR1 is MNHEY and CDR2 SVGEGT. J lost 7 bases, V lost 5 bases, and 16 bases had no gene match. This CDR3 region has 16 residues.

This clonotype was seen a handful of times. This chain links TRBV6-1 with TRBJ1-3, with 7 nucleotides matching TRBD1. V shed 6 bases and J 0 bases; nucleotides not matched to a gene: 2. The CDR3 spans 14 residues. CDR1 is MNHNS, CDR2 SASEGT, per germline. CDR3 in DNA: TGTGCCAGCAGACAGGGGAACTCTGGAAACACCATATATTTT. Protein product: CASRQGNSGNTIYF.

The genes are TRBV6-1 and TRBJ1-5; weak D call: TRBD1 (5 bases). CDR1 MNHNS and CDR2 SASEGT come from the germline V gene. The CDR3 covers 14 residues. V lost 5 bases and J 7 bases, leaving 15 bases between the germline ends. The CDR3 reads CASSPGTSWQPQHF. DNA for the CDR3: TGTGCCAGCAGTCCAGGGACCTCATGGCAGCCCCAGCATTTT.

The rearrangement links TRBV7-9 to TRBJ2-1, with D maybe TRBD1 (5 bases). The germline CDR1 and CDR2 sequences are SEHNR and FQNEAQ (reference sequence). The CDR3 is 14 amino acids. Deletions cut 4 bases from V and 2 bases from J, with 9 bases between. CDR3 DNA: TGTGCCAGCAGCTCGCTACAGGCCTACAATGAGCAGTTCTTC. Translating it yields CASSSLQAYNEQFF.

The chain carries TRBV6-1 and TRBJ2-3; possibly TRBD2 for D (5 bases). This CDR3 is built from 15 residues. CDR1 MNHNS and CDR2 SASEGT come from the germline V gene. Trimming removed 6 bases from V and 4 bases from J, with 17 bases in between. CDR3: CASRGAAAGADTQYF. The CDR3 DNA is TGTGCCAGCAGGGGAGCGGCGGCCGGGGCAGATACGCAGTATTTT.

The chain has TRBV6-1 and TRBJ2-7; TRBD2 matches 8 bases. From germline, CDR1 is MNHNS and CDR2 SASEGT. This CDR3 region has 13 residues. Trimming at V came to 6 bases and at J to 4 bases, leaving 5 bases not matched to a gene. DNA for the CDR3: TGTGCCAGCAGCGACGGGGGGGCGTACGAGCAGTACTTC. Protein sequence: CASSDGGAYEQYF.

In this sample, this clonotype turned up once. The V gene is TRBV21-1, the J gene TRBJ2-2; TRBD1 is the table's D call and was not checked against the DNA. TRBV21-1 is flagged as a pseudogene. The CDR3 spans 15 residues. CDR3 amino acids: CASSNPLPNTGELFF. CDR3 nucleotide sequence: TGTGCCAGCAGCAATCCCCTACCGAACACCGGGGAGCTGTTTTTT.

The chain couples TRBV5-1 to TRBJ1-1; 8 bases match TRBD1. There are 14 residues in the CDR3. V trimming: 3 bases; J trimming: 10 bases; junction bases outside the gene matches: 11. Looked up from germline, CDR1 is SGHRS and CDR2 is YFSETQ. The CDR3 sequence: CASSYGQGLDRAFF. CDR3 nucleotides: TGCGCCAGCAGCTACGGACAGGGATTAGATAGAGCTTTCTTT.

V is TRBV24-1 and J is TRBJ1-5; D remains unclear. The germline V and J ends were trimmed by 1 base and 0 bases, with 15 bases remaining between them. Germline CDR1 and CDR2: KGHDR and SFDVKD. The length of the CDR3 is 18 residues. The CDR3 loop reads CATSDFARILYSNQPQHF. CDR3 nucleotides: TGTGCCACCAGTGATTTTGCCAGGATACTTTATAGCAATCAGCCCCAGCATTTT.

This chain uses TRBV7-2 with TRBJ2-7; perhaps D is TRBD1 or TRBD2 (6 bases each). This CDR3 is 14 amino acids long. In germline, CDR1 is SGHTA, CDR2 FQGNSA. V gave up 9 bases and J gave up 2 bases, with 17 bases separating them. The CDR3 bases are TGTGCCAGTTCGAAGGGGGGCCTAACCTACGAGCAGTACTTC. Encoded protein: CASSKGGLTYEQYF. The variable domain in full, completed from reference TRBV7-2 and TRBJ2-7, reads GAGVSQSPSNKVTEKGKDVELRCDPISGHTALYWYRQSLGQGLEFLIYFQGNSAPDKSGLPSDRFSAERTGGSVSTLTIQRTQQEDSAVYLCASSKGGLTYEQYFGPGTRLTVT.

V and J are TRBV15 and TRBJ1-2, with D unresolved. CDR1 is LNHNV and CDR2 is YYDKDF in the germline V gene (reference sequence). V gave up 3 bases and J gave up 6 bases, with 17 bases separating them. The CDR3 has 15 amino acids. CDR3 bases: TGTGCCACCAGCAGCATAGTCTCGCGGACTGATGGCTACACCTTC. It is translated as CATSSIVSRTDGYTF.

The chain carries TRBV5-1 and TRBJ1-1; D is ambiguous. Between the trimmed V and J ends, which lost 1 base and 1 base, there was a span of 8 bases. Per germline, CDR1 SGHRS and CDR2 YFSETQ. The CDR3 contains 14 residues. The CDR3 region has the DNA TGCGCCAGCAGCTTGCCGTCCGGGAACACTGAAGCTTTCTTT. Amino acids: CASSLPSGNTEAFF.

This sequence joins TRBV7-2 and TRBJ2-1, with D unresolved. Per the germline V gene, CDR1 is SGHTA and CDR2 is FQGNSA. The CDR3 has 16 residues. The V end was cut by 1 base, the J end by 5 bases, with 15 bases between. CDR3 in DNA: TGTGCCAGCAGCTTAGATTTTGCAGGAAGGGACAATGAGCAGTTCTTC. Encoded protein: CASSLDFAGRDNEQFF. Filled out from reference TRBV7-2 and TRBJ2-1, the complete variable domain reads GAGVSQSPSNKVTEKGKDVELRCDPISGHTALYWYRQSLGQGLEFLIYFQGNSAPDKSGLPSDRFSAERTGGSVSTLTIQRTQQEDSAVYLCASSLDFAGRDNEQFFGPGTRLTVL.

This sequence joins TRBV6-1 and TRBJ2-1; unclear D gene. Trimming removed 0 bases from V and 0 bases from J, with 9 bases in between. The CDR3 spans 16 residues. CDR1 and CDR2 (germline): MNHNS, SASEGT. The CDR3 DNA reads TGTGCCAGCAGTGAAGCGCTTGGTTACTCCTACAATGAGCAGTTCTTC. Its translation is CASSEALGYSYNEQFF.

V gene TRBV4-1 combines with J gene TRBJ2-6; TRBD2 might be the D (5 bases). V was cut by 4 bases and J by 0 bases, with 10 bases left in between. The length of the CDR3 is 16 residues. CDR1 is MGHRA and CDR2 is YSYEKL in the germline V gene. This chain's CDR3 is CASSRNEGSGANVLTF. CDR3 in DNA: TGCGCCAGCAGCCGCAACGAGGGCTCTGGGGCCAACGTCCTGACTTTC.

The chain is built from TRBV19 and TRBJ1-6, with D possibly TRBD1 on 5 matching bases. V was cut by 8 bases and J by 7 bases, with 15 bases left in between. CDR1 and CDR2 (germline): LNHDA, SQIVND (reference sequence). The CDR3 is 14 amino acids. The CDR3: CASVDSGGNSPLHF. DNA of the CDR3: TGTGCCAGTGTTGACAGCGGGGGAAATTCACCCCTCCACTTT.

The genes are TRBV12-3 or TRBV12-4 and TRBJ1-2; TRBD1 is a possible D gene (5 bases). V was cut by 2 bases and J by 6 bases, with 13 bases left in between. The CDR3 has 14 residues. CDR3 protein: CASSLIYGANGYTF. In DNA form, the CDR3 reads TGTGCCAGCAGTTTAATCTATGGGGCGAATGGCTACACCTTC.

This clonotype was detected once. The chain joins TRBV20-1 to TRBJ2-1; 13 nucleotides agree with TRBD2. The CDR3 sequence is 14 residues long. Germline trimming cut 6 bases from V and 4 bases from J; bases unmatched to any gene: 3. The germline CDR1 and CDR2 sequences are DFQATT and SNEGSKA (reference sequence). The CDR3 DNA reads as TGCAGTGCGTCGGGACTAGCGGGATACAATGAGCAGTTCTTC. Protein: CSASGLAGYNEQFF.

This clonotype came up a few times. The rearrangement uses TRBV6-2 or TRBV6-3 and TRBJ2-7; 7 nucleotides align to TRBD1. Germline V CDR1 and CDR2: MNHEY, SVGEGT. V shed 3 bases, J shed 2 bases, and the junction held 1 base outside the gene matches. CDR3 size: 13 residues. DNA for the CDR3: TGTGCCAGCAGTTATCAGGGGGCCTACGAGCAGTACTTC. This translates into CASSYQGAYEQYF.

The chain's CDR3 is CASTIAPRTGVFF. CDR3 bases: TGTGCCAGCACCATAGCCCCTAGGACGGGGGTTTTCTTT. This chain joins TRBV2 and TRBJ1-1; D might be TRBD1 (5 bases). With 7 bases removed from V and 13 bases from J, the gap between germline ends came to 22 bases. Germline-derived CDR1 and CDR2 are SNHLY and FYNNEI. CDR3 length: 13 residues.

The sample holds a few counts of this clonotype. CDR3 DNA: TGCAGTGCTAGAGAAGTACTCGGACTAGCTAATGAGCAGTTCTTC. It specifies CSAREVLGLANEQFF. The chain couples TRBV20-1 to TRBJ2-1, with 8 positions matching TRBD2. CDR1 is DFQATT and CDR2 is SNEGSKA in the germline V gene (reference sequence). V shed 0 bases, J shed 7 bases, and the junction held 8 bases outside the gene matches. CDR3 length equals 15 residues.

This clonotype was found once. J is TRBJ1-4 and V is TRBV20-1; 7 bases are a match to TRBD1. The CDR3 has 14 residues. V lost 4 bases, J lost 6 bases, and 8 bases stayed unmatched. CDR1 DFQATT and CDR2 SNEGSKA come from the germline V gene (reference sequence). CDR3 sequence: CSAKETGFYEKLFF. CDR3 nucleotides: TGCAGTGCTAAAGAGACAGGGTTTTATGAAAAACTGTTTTTT.

The chain is built from TRBV2 and TRBJ2-7; tentative D call: TRBD2 (6 bases). This CDR3 has 15 amino acids. The germline V gene encodes CDR1 SNHLY and CDR2 FYNNEI. V was cut by 2 bases and J by 3 bases, with 14 bases left in between. DNA for the CDR3: TGTGCCAGCAGTGAACAGGACGGCGGGGACTACGAGCAGTACTTC. Residues: CASSEQDGGDYEQYF. Filled out from reference TRBV2 and TRBJ2-7, the complete variable domain reads EPEVTQTPSHQVTQMGQEVILRCVPISNHLYFYWYRQILGQKVEFLVSFYNNEISEKSEIFDDQFSVERPDGSNFTLKIRSTKLEDSAMYFCASSEQDGGDYEQYFGPGTRLTVT.

The V gene is TRBV18, the J gene TRBJ1-1; D unclear. In germline, CDR1 is KGHSH, CDR2 LQKENI. This CDR3 has 15 residues. V was shortened by 0 bases and J by 1 base, with 9 bases between the two germline ends. The CDR3 nucleotides read TGTGCCAGCTCACCACCCTCCCTAGGGAACACTGAAGCTTTCTTT. This translates into CASSPPSLGNTEAFF.